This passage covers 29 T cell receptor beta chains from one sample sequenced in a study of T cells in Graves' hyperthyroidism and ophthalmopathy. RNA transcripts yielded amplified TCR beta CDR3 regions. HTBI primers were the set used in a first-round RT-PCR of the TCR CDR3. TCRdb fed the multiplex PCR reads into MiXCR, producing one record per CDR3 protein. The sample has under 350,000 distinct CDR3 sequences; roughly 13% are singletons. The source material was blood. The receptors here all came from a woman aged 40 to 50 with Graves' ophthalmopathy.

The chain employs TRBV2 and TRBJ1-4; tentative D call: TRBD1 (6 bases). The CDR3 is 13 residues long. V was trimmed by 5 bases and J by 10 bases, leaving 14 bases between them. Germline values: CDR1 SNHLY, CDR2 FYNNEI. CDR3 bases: TGTGCCAGCAGTCCGGGATTAGGGGGAAAACTGTTTTTT. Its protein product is CASSPGLGGKLFF.

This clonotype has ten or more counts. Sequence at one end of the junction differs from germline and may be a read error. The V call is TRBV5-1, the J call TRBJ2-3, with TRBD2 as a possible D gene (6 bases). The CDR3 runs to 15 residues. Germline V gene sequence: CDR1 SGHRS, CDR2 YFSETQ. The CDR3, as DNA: TGTGCCAGCAGTTTAGGCGGGGCTAGCACAGATACGCAGTATTTT. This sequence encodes CASSLGGASTDTQYF.

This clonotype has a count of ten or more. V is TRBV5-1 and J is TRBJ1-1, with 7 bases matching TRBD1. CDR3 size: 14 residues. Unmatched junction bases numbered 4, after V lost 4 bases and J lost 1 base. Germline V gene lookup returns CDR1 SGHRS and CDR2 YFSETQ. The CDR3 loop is CASSANRGNTEAFF. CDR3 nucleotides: TGCGCCAGCAGCGCGAACAGGGGGAACACTGAAGCTTTCTTT.

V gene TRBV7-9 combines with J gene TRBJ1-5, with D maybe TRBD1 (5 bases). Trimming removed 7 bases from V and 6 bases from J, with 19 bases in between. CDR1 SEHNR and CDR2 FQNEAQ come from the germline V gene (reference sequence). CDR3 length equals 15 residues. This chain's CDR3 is CASTIDESGGQPQHF. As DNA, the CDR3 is TGTGCCAGCACCATAGACGAATCCGGGGGTCAGCCCCAGCATTTT.

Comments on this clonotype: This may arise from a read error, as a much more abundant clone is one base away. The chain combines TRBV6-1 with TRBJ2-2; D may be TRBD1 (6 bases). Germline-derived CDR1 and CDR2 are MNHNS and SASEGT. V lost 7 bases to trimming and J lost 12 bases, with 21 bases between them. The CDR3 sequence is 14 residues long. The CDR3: CASTPIGTSMKLFF. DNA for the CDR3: TGTGCCAGCACACCAATCGGGACATCGATGAAGCTGTTTTTT.

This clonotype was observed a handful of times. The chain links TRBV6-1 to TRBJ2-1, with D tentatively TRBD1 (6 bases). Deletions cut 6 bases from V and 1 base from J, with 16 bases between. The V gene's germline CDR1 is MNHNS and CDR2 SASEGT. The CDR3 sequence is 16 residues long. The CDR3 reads CASSSTGTRSYNEQFF. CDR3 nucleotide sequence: TGTGCCAGCAGCTCAACCGGGACACGGTCCTACAATGAGCAGTTCTTC.

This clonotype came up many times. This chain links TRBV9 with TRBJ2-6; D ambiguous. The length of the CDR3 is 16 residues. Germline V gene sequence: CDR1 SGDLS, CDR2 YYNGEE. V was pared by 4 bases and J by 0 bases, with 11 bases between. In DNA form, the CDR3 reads TGTGCCAGCAGCTTCGGGTCTCCCTCTGGGGCCAACGTCCTGACTTTC. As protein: CASSFGSPSGANVLTF.

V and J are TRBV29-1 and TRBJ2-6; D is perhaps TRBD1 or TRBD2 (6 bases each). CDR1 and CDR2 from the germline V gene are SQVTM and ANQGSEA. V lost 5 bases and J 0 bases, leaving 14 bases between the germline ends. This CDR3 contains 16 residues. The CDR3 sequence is CSVFGGAGSGANVLTF. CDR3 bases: TGCAGCGTTTTCGGGGGCGCCGGCTCTGGGGCCAACGTCCTGACTTTC.

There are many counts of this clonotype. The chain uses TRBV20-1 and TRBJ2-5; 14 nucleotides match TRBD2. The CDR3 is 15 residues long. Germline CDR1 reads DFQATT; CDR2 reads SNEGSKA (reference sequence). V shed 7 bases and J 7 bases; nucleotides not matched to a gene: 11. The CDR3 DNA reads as TGCAGTGAACACGGACTAGCGGGAGGCCGTGGGACCCAGTACTTC. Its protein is CSEHGLAGGRGTQYF.

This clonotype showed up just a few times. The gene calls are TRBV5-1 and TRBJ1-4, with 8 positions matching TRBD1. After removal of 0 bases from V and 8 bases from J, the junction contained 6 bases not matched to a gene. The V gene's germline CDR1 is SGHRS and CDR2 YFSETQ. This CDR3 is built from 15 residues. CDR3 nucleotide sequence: TGCGCCAGCAGCTTGGTGCGGGACAGGACGGAAAAACTGTTTTTT. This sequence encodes CASSLVRDRTEKLFF.

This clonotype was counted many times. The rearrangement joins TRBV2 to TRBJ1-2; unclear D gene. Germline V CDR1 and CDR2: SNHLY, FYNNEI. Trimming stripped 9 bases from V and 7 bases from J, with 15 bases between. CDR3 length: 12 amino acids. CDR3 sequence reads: CASKTDGVGYTF. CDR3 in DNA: TGTGCCAGTAAAACCGACGGGGTTGGCTACACCTTC.

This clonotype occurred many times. Here the CDR3 DNA reads TGTGCCAGCAGCTTAACTACAGGGATGAACACTGAAGCTTTCTTT. The encoded protein is CASSLTTGMNTEAFF. The V call is TRBV7-8, the J call TRBJ1-1; the D gene is possibly TRBD1 (6 bases). The CDR3 is made up of 15 amino acids. Germline V gene lookup returns CDR1 SGHVS and CDR2 FQNEAQ. Trimming left V 2 bases short and J 0 bases short, with 10 bases between. Full variable domain (missing parts from reference TRBV7-8 and TRBJ1-1): GAGVSQSPRYKVAKRGQDVALRCDPISGHVSLFWYQQALGQGPEFLTYFQNEAQLDKSGLPSDRFFAERPEGSVSTLKIQRTQQEDSAVYLCASSLTTGMNTEAFFGQGTRLTVV.

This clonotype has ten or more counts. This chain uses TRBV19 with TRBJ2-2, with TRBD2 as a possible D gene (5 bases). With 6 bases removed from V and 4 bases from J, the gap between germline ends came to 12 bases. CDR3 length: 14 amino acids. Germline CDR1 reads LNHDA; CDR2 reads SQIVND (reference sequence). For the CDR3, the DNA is TGTGCCAGTAGCGTACGGGGTTTCACCGGGGAGCTGTTTTTT. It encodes CASSVRGFTGELFF. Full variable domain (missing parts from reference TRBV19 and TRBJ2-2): DGGITQSPKYLFRKEGQNVTLSCEQNLNHDAMYWYRQDPGQGLRLIYYSQIVNDFQKGDIAEGYSVSREKKESFPLTVTSAQKNPTAFYLCASSVRGFTGELFFGEGSRLTVL.

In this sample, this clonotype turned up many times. The CDR3, as DNA: TGTGCCAGCAGACTTAGCGGGGTGAACACCGGGGAGCTGTTTTTT. Translation: CASRLSGVNTGELFF. The chain links TRBV7-8 to TRBJ2-2; 8 positions match TRBD2. The germline V gene encodes CDR1 SGHVS and CDR2 FQNEAQ. This CDR3 comprises 15 residues. Trimming cost V 6 bases and J 1 base; bases outside gene matches: 4.

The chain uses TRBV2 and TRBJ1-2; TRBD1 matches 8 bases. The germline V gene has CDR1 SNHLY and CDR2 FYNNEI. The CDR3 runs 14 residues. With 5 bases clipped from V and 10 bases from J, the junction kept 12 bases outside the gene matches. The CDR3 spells CASSPRTGSLDYTF. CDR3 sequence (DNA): TGTGCCAGCAGTCCTCGGACAGGGAGCCTTGACTACACCTTC.

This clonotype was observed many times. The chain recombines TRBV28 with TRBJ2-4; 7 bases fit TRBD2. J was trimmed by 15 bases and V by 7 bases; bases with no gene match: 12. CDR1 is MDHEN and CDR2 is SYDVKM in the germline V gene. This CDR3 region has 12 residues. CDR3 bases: TGTGCCAGCACCACCACCAGCGGGAAGTGGTACTTC. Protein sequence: CASTTTSGKWYF.

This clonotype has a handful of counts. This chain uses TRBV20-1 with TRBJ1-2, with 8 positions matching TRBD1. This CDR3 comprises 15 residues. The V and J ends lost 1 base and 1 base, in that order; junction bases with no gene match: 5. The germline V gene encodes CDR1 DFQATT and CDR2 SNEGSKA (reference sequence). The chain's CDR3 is CSARGGQGLNYGYTF. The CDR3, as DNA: TGCAGTGCTAGAGGCGGACAGGGACTTAACTATGGCTACACCTTC.

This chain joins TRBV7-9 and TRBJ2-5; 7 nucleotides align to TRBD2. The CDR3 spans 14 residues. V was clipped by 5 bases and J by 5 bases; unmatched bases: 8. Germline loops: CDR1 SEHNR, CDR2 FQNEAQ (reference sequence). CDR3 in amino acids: CASSPGLRAETQYF. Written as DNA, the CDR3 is TGTGCCAGCAGCCCGGGACTACGGGCGGAGACCCAGTACTTC.

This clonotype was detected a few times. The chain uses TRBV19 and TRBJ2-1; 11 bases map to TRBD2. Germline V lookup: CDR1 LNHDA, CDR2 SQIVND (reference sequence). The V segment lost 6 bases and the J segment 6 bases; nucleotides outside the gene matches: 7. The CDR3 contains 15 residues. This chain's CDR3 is CASRYSGRASNEQFF. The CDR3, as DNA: TGTGCCAGTAGGTATAGCGGGAGGGCCTCCAATGAGCAGTTCTTC.

The DNA for the CDR3 is TGTGCCAGCAGCTTCCAGACGGCTGCGCAGTACTTC. Its protein is CASSFQTAAQYF. The genes are TRBV7-9 and TRBJ2-7; D remains unclear. Per germline, CDR1 SEHNR and CDR2 FQNEAQ (reference sequence). This CDR3 spans 12 amino acids. V lost 3 bases and J 9 bases, leaving 12 bases between the germline ends. The full variable domain, rest sourced from reference TRBV7-9 and TRBJ2-7, is DTGVSQNPRHKITKRGQNVTFRCDPISEHNRLYWYRQTLGQGPEFLTYFQNEAQLEKSRLLSDRFSAERPKGSFSTLEIQRTEQGDSAMYLCASSFQTAAQYFGPGTRLTVT.

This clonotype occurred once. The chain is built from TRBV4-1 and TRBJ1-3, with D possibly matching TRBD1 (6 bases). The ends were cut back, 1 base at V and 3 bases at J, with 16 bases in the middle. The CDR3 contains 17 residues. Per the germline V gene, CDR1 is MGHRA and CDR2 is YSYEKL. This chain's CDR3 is CASSQGPTGTSGNTIYF. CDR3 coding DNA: TGCGCCAGCAGCCAAGGCCCGACTGGGACAAGTGGAAACACCATATATTTT.

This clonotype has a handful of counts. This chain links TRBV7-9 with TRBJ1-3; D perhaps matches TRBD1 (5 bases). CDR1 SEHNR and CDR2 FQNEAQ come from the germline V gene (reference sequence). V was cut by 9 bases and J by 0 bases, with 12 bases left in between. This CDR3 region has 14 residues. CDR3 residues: CASTGPHSGNTIYF. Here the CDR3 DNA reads TGTGCCAGTACGGGACCCCACTCTGGAAACACCATATATTTT.

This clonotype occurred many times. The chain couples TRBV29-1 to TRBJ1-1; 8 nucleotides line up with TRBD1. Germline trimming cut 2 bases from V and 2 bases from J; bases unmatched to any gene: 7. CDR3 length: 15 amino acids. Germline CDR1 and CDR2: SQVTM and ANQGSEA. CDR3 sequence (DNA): TGCAGCGTTGAAACAGGGGGGACTTATAACACTGAAGCTTTCTTT. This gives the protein CSVETGGTYNTEAFF.

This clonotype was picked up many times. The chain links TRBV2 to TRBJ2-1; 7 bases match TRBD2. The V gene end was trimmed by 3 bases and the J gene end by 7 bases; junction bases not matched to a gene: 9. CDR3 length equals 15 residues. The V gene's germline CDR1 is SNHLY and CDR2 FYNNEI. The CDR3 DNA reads TGTGCCAGCAGTGAGGTTGCGGGAGTGGGAAATGAGCAGTTCTTC. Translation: CASSEVAGVGNEQFF.

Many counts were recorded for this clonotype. CDR3 sequence: CASSQWGTGNTEAFF. Here the CDR3 DNA reads TGTGCCAGCAGCCAATGGGGGACAGGAAACACTGAAGCTTTCTTT. The gene calls are TRBV7-2 and TRBJ1-1; TRBD1 aligns across 8 bases. Germline values: CDR1 SGHTA, CDR2 FQGNSA. The trim removed 5 bases at V and 2 bases at J, leaving 7 bases unmatched. The CDR3 spans 15 residues.

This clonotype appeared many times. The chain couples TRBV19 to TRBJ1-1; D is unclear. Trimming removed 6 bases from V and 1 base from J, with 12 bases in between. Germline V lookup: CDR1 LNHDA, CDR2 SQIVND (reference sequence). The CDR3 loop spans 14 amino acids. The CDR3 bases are TGTGCCAGTAGAAAAGGACGGACGAACACTGAAGCTTTCTTT. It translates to CASRKGRTNTEAFF.

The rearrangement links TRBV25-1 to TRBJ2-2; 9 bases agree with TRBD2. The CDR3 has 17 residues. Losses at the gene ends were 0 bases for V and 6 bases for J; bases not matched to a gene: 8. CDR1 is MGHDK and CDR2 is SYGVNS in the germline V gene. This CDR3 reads CASSEYGLAGNAGELFF. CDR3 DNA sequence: TGTGCCAGCAGTGAATATGGTCTAGCGGGAAATGCCGGGGAGCTGTTTTTT.

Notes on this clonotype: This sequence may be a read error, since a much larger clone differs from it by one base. The CDR3 DNA reads TGTGCCATCAGTGAGTCGACGGGGATTGAAAAACTGGTTTTT. It encodes CAISESTGIEKLVF. This chain connects TRBV10-3 to TRBJ1-4; D remains ambiguous. This CDR3 region has 14 residues. In germline, CDR1 is ENHRY, CDR2 SYGVKD.

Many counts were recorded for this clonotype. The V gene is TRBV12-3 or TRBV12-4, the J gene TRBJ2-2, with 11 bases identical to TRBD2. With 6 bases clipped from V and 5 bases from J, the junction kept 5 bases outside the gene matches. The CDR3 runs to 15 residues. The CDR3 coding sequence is TGTGCCAGCAGCTTCGGACTAGCGGGTACCGGGGAGCTGTTTTTT. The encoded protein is CASSFGLAGTGELFF.